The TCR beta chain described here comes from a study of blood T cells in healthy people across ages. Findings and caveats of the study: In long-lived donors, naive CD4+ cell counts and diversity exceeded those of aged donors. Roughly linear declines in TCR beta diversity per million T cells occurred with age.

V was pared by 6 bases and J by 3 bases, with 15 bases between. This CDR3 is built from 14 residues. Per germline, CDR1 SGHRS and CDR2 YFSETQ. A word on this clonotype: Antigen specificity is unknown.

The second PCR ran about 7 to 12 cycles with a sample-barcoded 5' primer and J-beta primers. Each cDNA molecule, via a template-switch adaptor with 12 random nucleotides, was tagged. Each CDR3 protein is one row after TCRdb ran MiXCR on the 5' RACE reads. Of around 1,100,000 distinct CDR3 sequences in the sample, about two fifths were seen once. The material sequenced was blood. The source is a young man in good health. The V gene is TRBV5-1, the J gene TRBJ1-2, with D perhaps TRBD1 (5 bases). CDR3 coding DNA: TGCGCCAGCAAAATCAGGGTCGGTCACTATGGCTACACCTTC. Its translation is CASKIRVGHYGYTF.